A selection of T cell receptor beta chains follows, all from one sample in a study of T cell repertoires in cytomegalovirus infection. From the reads, TCRdb called clonotypes with MiXCR, one entry per CDR3 protein. Counted here are 20,000 or so distinct CDR3 sequences, 20% to 25% occurring once; the ten biggest clones make up roughly nine tenths. Antigen specificity for these receptors is unknown. The sequenced sample was CD8+ T cells from cultured PBMCs, obtained from culture after CMV antigen stimulation. Receptors were obtained from a human donor in good health (CMV status not recorded). Some clones in this sample may be carry-over from other donors' samples. CDR3s include the opening cysteine and the closing phenylalanine or tryptophan. The D gene is left open where the match is weak. Only part of the rows carry a size: once, few, many, or a class if the clone is expanded.

j_call | cdr3_length | v_call | clone_size | d_call | cdr3_nt | cdr3_aa
TRBJ2-2 | 12 | TRBV2 | . | . | TGTGCCAGCAGTGGGCCCCCCGGGGAGCTGTTTTTT | CASSGPPGELFF
TRBJ2-5 | 16 | TRBV15 | . | TRBD1 | TGTGCCACCAGCTCACCCCCGGGACAGGGGGAAGAGACCCAGTACTTC | CATSSPPGQGEETQYF
TRBJ1-1 | 13 | TRBV2 | . | . | TGTGCCAGCAGTGACGGGGCCTCCACTGAAGCTTTCTTT | CASSDGASTEAFF
TRBJ1-1 | 15 | TRBV12-3/TRBV12-4 | many | . | TGTGCCAGCAGCCCCCCACAGGGAATGGGGGCTGAAGCTTTCTTT | CASSPPQGMGAEAFF
TRBJ1-2 | 14 | TRBV12-3/TRBV12-4 | few | TRBD1 | TGTGCCAGCAGTTTAGCCAGGGGGCACTATGGCTACACCTTC | CASSLARGHYGYTF
TRBJ2-5 | 13 | TRBV10-3 | . | TRBD2 | TGTGCCAGCAGCGGGGGGCGCGGAGAGACCCAGTACTTC | CASSGGRGETQYF
TRBJ1-1 | 15 | TRBV6-2/TRBV6-3 | many | TRBD1 | TGTGCCAGCAGGCGGCCGGGACAGATGAACACTGAAGCTTTCTTT | CASRRPGQMNTEAFF
TRBJ2-7 | 15 | TRBV10-3 | few | . | TGTGCCATCAGTGAGCCCAAGGGCATCTTGTCCGAGCAGTACTTC | CAISEPKGILSEQYF
TRBJ2-7 | 14 | TRBV6-6 | many | . | TGTGCCAGCAGTCAACCAGAGTCGTCCTACGAGCAGTACTTC | CASSQPESSYEQYF
TRBJ2-6 | 15 | TRBV19 | . | . | TGTGCCAGTAGTATTCAGGGATATGGGGCCAACGTCCTGACTTTC | CASSIQGYGANVLTF
TRBJ1-2 | 16 | TRBV25-1 | medium-sized | . | TGTGCCAGCAGTGAAGAAACCAGGGCACCAGTCCATCGCTACACCTTC | CASSEETRAPVHRYTF
TRBJ1-1 | 15 | TRBV4-3 | . | . | TGCGCCAGCAGCCAAGGCGCGGGGGGGGAGGGTGAAGCTTTCTTT | CASSQGAGGEGEAFF
TRBJ1-6 | 12 | TRBV20-1 | few | . | TGCAGTGCCCGGACAGAGAATTCACCCCTCCACTTT | CSARTENSPLHF
TRBJ1-1 | 16 | TRBV6-2/TRBV6-3 | . | . | TGTGCCAGCAGTTCGGCAGATCAGGCTAAAAGATCTGAAGCTTTCTTT | CASSSADQAKRSEAFF
TRBJ1-5 | 16 | TRBV5-8 | . | . | TGTGCCAGCAGCTTGGAGGGAGGGTATAGCGATCAGCCCCAGCATTTT | CASSLEGGYSDQPQHF
TRBJ2-5 | 14 | TRBV7-2 | . | TRBD1 | TGTGCCAGCAGCTCAGGACAGGGGGCAGAGACCCAGTACTTC | CASSSGQGAETQYF
TRBJ2-5 | 15 | TRBV19 | . | . | TGTGCCAGTAGTATGAGCTTGGACCACTCCACCCACCAGTACTTC | CASSMSLDHSTHQYF
TRBJ1-6 | 16 | TRBV7-9 | . | TRBD1 | TGTGCCAGCAGCCCTAAGACAGGGTCCTATAATTCACCCCTCCACTTT | CASSPKTGSYNSPLHF
TRBJ2-3 | 16 | TRBV6-6 | . | . | TGTGCCAGCAGTCGGACCGCGGAAATCTCTCCAGATACGCAGTATTTT | CASSRTAEISPDTQYF
TRBJ1-1 | 14 | TRBV4-3 | . | TRBD1 | TGCGCCAGCAGCCAAGATTTAGGGGGCCCGTCAGCTTTCTTT | CASSQDLGGPSAFF
TRBJ2-2 | 19 | TRBV12-3/TRBV12-4 | many | TRBD1 | TGTGCCAGCAGTGTAGAGGGGGCCGTCCTGCTTCCGAACACCGGGGAGCTGTTTTTT | CASSVEGAVLLPNTGELFF
TRBJ2-7 | 13 | TRBV5-5 | few | . | TGTGCCAGCAGCTTGACTGGGACGCCCGAGCAGTACTTC | CASSLTGTPEQYF
TRBJ1-2 | 13 | TRBV6-1 | many | . | TGTGCCAGCAGTGTCGGAGGGTTCTATGGCTACACCTTC | CASSVGGFYGYTF
TRBJ1-5 | 16 | TRBV12-3/TRBV12-4 | many | . | TGTGCCAGCAGTCAGCACAGGACCCCTGGGAATCAGCCCCAGCATTTT | CASSQHRTPGNQPQHF
TRBJ2-7 | 15 | TRBV7-9 | few | TRBD1 | TGTGCCAGCAGCTCCCCTGGGACAGGGGCAAACGAGCAGTACTTC | CASSSPGTGANEQYF
TRBJ1-2 | 13 | TRBV6-5 | few | . | TGTGCCAGCAGTTACGGAGGGGTCTATGGCTACACCTTC | CASSYGGVYGYTF
TRBJ1-2 | 12 | TRBV7-6 | . | . | TGTGCCAGCAGCTCGACCGGCCGTGGCTACACCTTC | CASSSTGRGYTF
TRBJ1-6 | 14 | TRBV2 | . | TRBD1 | TGTGCCAGCAGAAGGACAGGGGATAATTCACCCCTCCACTTT | CASRRTGDNSPLHF
TRBJ2-7 | 15 | TRBV7-2 | . | TRBD2 | TGTGCCAGCAGCTCTCGATTTAGCGGGGGGGTTGAGCAGTACTTC | CASSSRFSGGVEQYF
TRBJ2-1 | 15 | TRBV28 | . | . | TGTGCCACCATAATCAGGCGTAGCTCCTACAATGAGCAGTTCTTC | CATIIRRSSYNEQFF
TRBJ2-5 | 12 | TRBV7-8 | few | . | TGTGCCAGCAGCGAGGCGGGAGAGACCCAGTACTTC | CASSEAGETQYF
TRBJ2-7 | 13 | TRBV27 | few | . | TGTGCCAGCAGTTTATCGGGGGCGAACGAGCAGTACTTC | CASSLSGANEQYF
TRBJ1-1 | 16 | TRBV7-2 | many | . | TGTGCCAGCAGCGCCGCCGACAGACCTATGAACACTGAAGCTTTCTTT | CASSAADRPMNTEAFF
TRBJ1-2 | 17 | TRBV7-8 | many | TRBD1 | TGTGCCACCAAAGGGGCCGGGACAGGGGTTCGTGGCTATGGCTACACCTTC | CATKGAGTGVRGYGYTF
TRBJ2-2 | 18 | TRBV7-8 | many | . | TGTGCCAGCAGCTCTCCCCAGGGGTCTGGGGGCAACACCGGGGAGCTGTTTTTT | CASSSPQGSGGNTGELFF
TRBJ2-7 | 16 | TRBV7-9 | many | . | TGTGCCAGCAGCTTAGCGACTGGTGGGCGCTCCTACGAGCAGTACTTC | CASSLATGGRSYEQYF
TRBJ2-7 | 12 | TRBV19 | . | . | TGTGCCTTGAGGTACCACTCCTACGAGCAGTACTTC | CALRYHSYEQYF
TRBJ1-3 | 15 | TRBV12-3/TRBV12-4 | . | TRBD1 | TGTGCCAGCAGTACACAGGGGTTACCTGGAAACACCATATATTTT | CASSTQGLPGNTIYF
TRBJ2-1 | 12 | TRBV7-6 | . | . | TGTGCCAGCAGCTTAGAGGCTGATGAGCAGTTCTTC | CASSLEADEQFF
TRBJ2-3 | 12 | TRBV7-3 | . | . | TGTGCCAGCAGCTTACAGGGAGATACGCAGTATTTT | CASSLQGDTQYF
TRBJ2-3 | 14 | TRBV9 | few | . | TGTGCCAGCAGCGTTCAACGGGTCACAGATACGCAGTATTTT | CASSVQRVTDTQYF
TRBJ2-1 | 17 | TRBV7-2 | many | . | TGTGCCAGCAGCCCCCTCTGGGCTCTGAGCTCCTACAATGAGCAGTTCTTC | CASSPLWALSSYNEQFF
TRBJ2-2 | 15 | TRBV27 | . | . | TGTGCCAGCAGTTTGAGAGGGGCGAACACCGGGGAGCTGTTTTTT | CASSLRGANTGELFF